This T cell receptor beta chain emerged from a study of cytomegalovirus exposure and HLA in healthy donors. Use of 60 Vbeta and 13 Jbeta primers characterized the PCR. Method: immunoSEQ multiplex PCR; TCRdb's copy keeps in-frame clones and lacks some. The table records fewer than 200,000 clones, around 75% of them present only once. The material sequenced was PBMCs. This sequence originates from a male donor in good health and CMV-seronegative.

The CDR3 nucleotides read TGTGCCAGCAGAACCGGGACATTCACTGAAGCTTTCTTT. Its protein is CASRTGTFTEAFF. The chain is built from TRBV5-4 and TRBJ1-1; tentatively, D is TRBD1 (6 bases). Per germline, CDR1 SGHNT and CDR2 YYREEE (reference sequence). The length of the CDR3 is 13 residues. V shed 5 bases and J shed 4 bases, with 12 bases lying between them. Based on the CDR3 plus reference TRBV5-4 and TRBJ1-1, the full variable domain is ETGVTQSPTHLIKTRGQQVTLRCSSQSGHNTVSWYQQALGQGPQFIFQYYREEENGRGNFPPRFSGLQFPNYSSELNVNALELDDSALYLCASRTGTFTEAFFGQGTRLTVV.